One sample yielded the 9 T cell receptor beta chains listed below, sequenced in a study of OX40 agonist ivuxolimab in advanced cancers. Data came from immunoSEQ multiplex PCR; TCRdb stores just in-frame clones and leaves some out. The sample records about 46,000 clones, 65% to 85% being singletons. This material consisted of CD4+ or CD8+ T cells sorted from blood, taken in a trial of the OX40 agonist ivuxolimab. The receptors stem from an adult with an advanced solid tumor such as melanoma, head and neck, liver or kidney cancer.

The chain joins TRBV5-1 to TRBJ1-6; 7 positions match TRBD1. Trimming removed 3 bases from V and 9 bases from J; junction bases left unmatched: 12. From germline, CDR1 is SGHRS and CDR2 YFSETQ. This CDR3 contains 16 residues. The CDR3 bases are TGCGCCAGCAGCTCCGACCTTACAGGGGCTGGTTCACCCCTCCACTTT. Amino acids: CASSSDLTGAGSPLHF.

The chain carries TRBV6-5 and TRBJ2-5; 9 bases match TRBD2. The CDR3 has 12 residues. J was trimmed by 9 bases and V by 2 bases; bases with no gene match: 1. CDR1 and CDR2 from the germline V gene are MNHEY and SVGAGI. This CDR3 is CASSYAGGPQYF. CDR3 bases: TGTGCCAGCAGTTACGCGGGGGGGCCCCAGTACTTC.

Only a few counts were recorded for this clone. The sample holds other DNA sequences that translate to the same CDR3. In nucleotides, the CDR3 is TGTGCCAGCAGAGTGAACACTGAAGCTTTCTTT. It codes for CASRVNTEAFF. V and J are TRBV6-5 and TRBJ1-1; D unresolved. The CDR3 has 11 residues. Trimming removed 6 bases from V and 0 bases from J, with 2 bases in between. Germline V lookup: CDR1 MNHEY, CDR2 SVGAGI.

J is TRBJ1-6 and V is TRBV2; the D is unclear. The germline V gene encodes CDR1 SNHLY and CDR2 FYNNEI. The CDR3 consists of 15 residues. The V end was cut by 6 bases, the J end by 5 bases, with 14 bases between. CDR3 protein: CASRREGIDNSPLHF. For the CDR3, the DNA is TGTGCCAGCAGACGGGAGGGTATAGATAATTCACCCCTCCACTTT.

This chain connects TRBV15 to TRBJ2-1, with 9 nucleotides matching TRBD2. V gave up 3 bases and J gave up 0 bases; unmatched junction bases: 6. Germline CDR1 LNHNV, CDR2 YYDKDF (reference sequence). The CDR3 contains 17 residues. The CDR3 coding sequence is TGTGCCACCAGCAGTGGCGGGGGGGCGAGCTCCTACAATGAGCAGTTCTTC. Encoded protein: CATSSGGGASSYNEQFF.

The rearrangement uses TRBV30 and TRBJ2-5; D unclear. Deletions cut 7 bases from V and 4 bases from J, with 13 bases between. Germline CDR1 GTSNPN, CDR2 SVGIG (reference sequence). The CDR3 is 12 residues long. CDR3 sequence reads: CASRLVGETQYF. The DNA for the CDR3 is TGTGCCTCGAGGCTAGTGGGAGAGACCCAGTACTTC.

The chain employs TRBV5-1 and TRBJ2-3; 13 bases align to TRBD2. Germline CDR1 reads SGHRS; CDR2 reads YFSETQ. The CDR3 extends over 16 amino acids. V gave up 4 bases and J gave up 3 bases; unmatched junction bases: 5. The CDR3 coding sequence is TGCGCCAGCAGCCCCGGGACTAGCGGGGCTACAGATACGCAGTATTTT. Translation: CASSPGTSGATDTQYF.

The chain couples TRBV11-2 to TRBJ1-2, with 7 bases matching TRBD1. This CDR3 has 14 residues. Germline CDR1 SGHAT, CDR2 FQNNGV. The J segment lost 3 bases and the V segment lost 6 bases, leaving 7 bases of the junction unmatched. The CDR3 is CASSTTDRDYGYTF. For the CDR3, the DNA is TGTGCCAGCAGTACTACCGACAGGGACTATGGCTACACCTTC.

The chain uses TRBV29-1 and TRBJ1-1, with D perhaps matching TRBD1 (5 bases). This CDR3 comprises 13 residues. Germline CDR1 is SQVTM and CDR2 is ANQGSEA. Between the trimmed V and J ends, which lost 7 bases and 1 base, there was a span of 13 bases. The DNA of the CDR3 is TGCAGCGGATCGGACACCAGGAACACTGAAGCTTTCTTT. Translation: CSGSDTRNTEAFF.